This is a list of T cell receptor beta chains from one sample in a study of regulatory T cells in long-lasting Graves disease. TCRdb fed the multiplex PCR reads into MiXCR, producing one record per CDR3 protein. The sample has 400,000 or so distinct CDR3 sequences, roughly a quarter seen once. Sequencing used peripheral blood mononuclear cells (PBMCs), obtained when the disease was refractory, from a patient treated with antithyroid drugs. The receptors shown here come from a female donor with Graves disease. CDR3s leave out the opening cysteine and the closing phenylalanine or tryptophan. Fields, in order: V gene, J gene, CDR3 protein.

V gene: TRBV6-2/TRBV6-3; J gene: TRBJ2-5; CDR3 protein: ASSYPGLGQETQY
V gene: TRBV6-1; J gene: TRBJ1-1; CDR3 protein: ASTRSGNTGEAF
V gene: TRBV19; J gene: TRBJ1-1; CDR3 protein: ASSRALNTEAF
V gene: TRBV24-1; J gene: TRBJ2-5; CDR3 protein: ATSDKTQGRRETQY
V gene: TRBV10-3; J gene: TRBJ2-3; CDR3 protein: AISSRGKDSRDTQY
V gene: TRBV5-1; J gene: TRBJ2-2; CDR3 protein: ASSLEFLSTGELF
V gene: TRBV15; J gene: TRBJ1-5; CDR3 protein: ATSSVRVGQPQH
V gene: TRBV5-5; J gene: TRBJ1-3; CDR3 protein: ASSLAADLSGNTIY
V gene: TRBV6-2/TRBV6-3; J gene: TRBJ1-5; CDR3 protein: ASSYLSFGGSASNQPQH
V gene: TRBV27; J gene: TRBJ2-7; CDR3 protein: ASSLGVPSSYEQY
V gene: TRBV24-1; J gene: TRBJ2-7; CDR3 protein: ATSVGAAGTYEQY
V gene: TRBV2; J gene: TRBJ2-6; CDR3 protein: ASRGTGLSGANVLT
V gene: TRBV12-5; J gene: TRBJ1-1; CDR3 protein: ASAPGQGDTEAF
V gene: TRBV7-2; J gene: TRBJ2-7; CDR3 protein: ASSLARKGYEQY
V gene: TRBV12-3/TRBV12-4; J gene: TRBJ1-2; CDR3 protein: ASSTDYGGRDYGYT
V gene: TRBV12-3/TRBV12-4; J gene: TRBJ1-5; CDR3 protein: ASSPQGLGQPQH
V gene: TRBV19; J gene: TRBJ1-2; CDR3 protein: ASSIQGLYGYT
V gene: TRBV7-9; J gene: TRBJ2-7; CDR3 protein: ASSLAPGRAVEQY
V gene: TRBV25-1; J gene: TRBJ2-7; CDR3 protein: ASSELLGEQY
V gene: TRBV2; J gene: TRBJ2-6; CDR3 protein: ASRAIRRRVSPSGANVLT
V gene: TRBV6-2/TRBV6-3; J gene: TRBJ2-6; CDR3 protein: ASSQLRSGANVLT
V gene: TRBV2; J gene: TRBJ1-2; CDR3 protein: ASSSVRGRNYGYT
V gene: TRBV25-1; J gene: TRBJ2-5; CDR3 protein: ASSRPSGLQETQY
V gene: TRBV6-1; J gene: TRBJ1-2; CDR3 protein: ASSRDRDIDGYT
V gene: TRBV7-2; J gene: TRBJ2-2; CDR3 protein: ASSHARTGGIAELF
V gene: TRBV28; J gene: TRBJ1-2; CDR3 protein: ASSLLSRGQGYGYT
V gene: TRBV10-2; J gene: TRBJ2-6; CDR3 protein: ASSESGGSGANVLT
V gene: TRBV19; J gene: TRBJ1-2; CDR3 protein: ASIHGTGANNYGYT
V gene: TRBV7-2; J gene: TRBJ2-5; CDR3 protein: ASSLRRYQETQY